Described below is a single TCR beta chain sequence and its context. This specimen belongs to a study of blood T cell repertoires in COVID-19. For the study at large: COVID-19 samples collected from the United States, Italy and Spain covered acute and convalescent phases.

The CDR3 consists of 13 residues. Unmatched junction bases numbered 5, after V lost 7 bases and J lost 5 bases. Methods used by the authors: Estimated nucleated cell counts came from reference gene primer amplification. Assay used: immunoSEQ multiplex PCR; TCRdb lists only in-frame clones, some missing. Clone size and V and J calls were adopted from that table, with D and trimming inferred from the DNA. The table records approximately 190,000 clones, approximately 90% of them present only once. Sequenced input: peripheral blood. This sequence joins TRBV12-3 or TRBV12-4 and TRBJ1-2; TRBD1 matches 9 bases. This TCR was recovered from a man aged 45 to 65 with acute or convalescent COVID-19. CDR3 nucleotide sequence: TGTGCCAGCACGACAGGGGGTGGGTATGGCTACACCTTC. It codes for CASTTGGGYGYTF.